This paragraph reports one T cell receptor (beta chain). In germline, CDR1 is MNHNS, CDR2 SASEGT. The V and J ends lost 8 bases and 6 bases respectively, with 17 bases between them. The CDR3 contains 14 residues. This entry is derived from a study of shared clonotypes between healthy human individuals. Measured with immunoSEQ multiplex PCR; TCRdb has only the in-frame clones, and not every one. Among over a million clones, 70% to 80% were seen once, and the ten largest hold 0.6% to 0.7%. Specimen: memory CD4+ T cells from PBMCs. The subset here: CD45RA-negative fraction. This chain uses TRBV6-1 with TRBJ2-1, with a weak D call TRBD2 (6 bases). This TCR came from a man aged 18 to 35 in good health. Some clones in this sample may be carry-over from other donors' samples. CDR3 coding DNA: TGTGCCAGCGAGGTAGGGGACTCTCGCAATGAGCAGTTCTTC. Its translation is CASEVGDSRNEQFF.